The T cell receptor beta chain described here comes from a study of shared clonotypes between healthy human individuals. Study information: Every donor yielded three CD4 naive, three CD4 memory, two CD8 naive and one CD8 memory plate. Findings and limits, study-wide: Clonotype sharing across four donors was observed for around 4.5% of naive CD4 clonotypes. The diversity represented, both genetic and in exposure history, was limited by few donors.

About this clone itself: The target antigen is unknown.

In the study's own analysis: For the immunoSEQ data, sequences were junction-only without quality scores, so filtering differed. Data came from immunoSEQ multiplex PCR; TCRdb stores just in-frame clones and leaves some out. The V and J calls and the clone size are those of that table, but D and trimming were determined from the DNA. The data show some 690,000 clones, roughly 91% seen once. The CDR3 is 15 residues long. Germline CDR1 MNHEY, CDR2 SMNVEV (reference sequence). V was trimmed by 6 bases and J by 2 bases, leaving 17 bases between them. V usage is TRBV27 and J usage is TRBJ2-7; D unclear. The sequencing input was memory CD8+ T cells from PBMCs. Subset of the sample: CD45RO+ cells pooled with CCR7-negative TemRA cells. This clonotype was obtained from a man aged 18 to 30 in good health. Some clones in this sample may be carry-over from other donors' samples. DNA of the CDR3: TGTGCCAGCAGGCTGGGTATTGGGCTCCCCTACGAGCAGTACTTC. It yields the protein CASRLGIGLPYEQYF.